The entry that follows covers one TCR beta chain sequence. The record originates from a study of T cell changes during pregnancy in multiple sclerosis. Germline CDR1 reads SGHAT; CDR2 reads FQDESV (reference sequence). The CDR3 spans 13 residues. Trimming left V 2 bases short and J 3 bases short, with 8 bases between. Sequenced by immunoSEQ multiplex PCR; TCRdb stores in-frame clones only, minus some. The sample yields around 80,000 clones, approximately 93% seen once. The TCR comes from a female donor in good health, enrolled as a control in a pregnancy study. The sequencing used peripheral blood, collected in the second trimester of pregnancy. The V and J genes are TRBV11-1 and TRBJ2-7, with D possibly being TRBD1 (6 bases). This CDR3 reads CASSLKGDYEQYF. CDR3 in DNA: TGTGCCAGCAGCTTAAAGGGGGACTACGAGCAGTACTTC.